This T cell receptor (beta chain) was recovered during a study of OX40 agonist ivuxolimab in advanced cancers. The wider study: Partial responses occurred in three patients (one hepatocellular carcinoma, two cutaneous melanoma). Study-wide results and limits: Antigen targets of the expanded peripheral T cells went undetermined.

The assay was immunoSEQ multiplex PCR, and TCRdb's table has in-frame clones only and misses some. The sample includes 55,000 to 70,000 clones, approximately 87% of them seen just once. The CDR3 contains 14 residues. Germline CDR1 SGHNT, CDR2 YYREEE (reference sequence). V lost 4 bases and J lost 6; bases outside the gene matches: 8. In this sample, this clone turned up once. What it recognizes is unknown. The TCR was taken from an adult with an advanced solid tumor such as melanoma, head and neck, liver or kidney cancer. Material: CD4+ or CD8+ T cells sorted from blood, obtained in a trial of the OX40 agonist ivuxolimab. This rearrangement joins TRBV5-4 to TRBJ1-2, with 8 bases identical to TRBD1. The CDR3 protein is CASSPGQGSNGYTF. The CDR3 DNA follows: TGTGCCAGCAGCCCCGGACAGGGATCAAATGGCTACACCTTC.